The 29 T cell receptor beta chains below come from one sample, sequenced in a study of cytomegalovirus exposure and HLA in healthy donors. Amplification used 60 Vbeta primers and 13 Jbeta primers. Measured with immunoSEQ multiplex PCR; TCRdb has only the in-frame clones, and not every one. The data contain about 140,000 clones, over 60% of them singletons. Sequenced: PBMCs. Receptors were obtained from a male donor in good health and CMV-seropositive.

The chain links TRBV5-1 to TRBJ2-7, with 10 bases lining up with TRBD2. This CDR3 has 15 amino acids. Germline CDR1 is SGHRS and CDR2 is YFSETQ. The V segment lost 0 bases and the J segment 2 bases; nucleotides outside the gene matches: 2. CDR3 in DNA: TGCGCCAGCAGCTTGGGAGCGGGGGGGGCCTACGAGCAGTACTTC. Translated, it gives CASSLGAGGAYEQYF. Using reference TRBV5-1 and TRBJ2-7 for the parts outside the CDR3, the full variable domain is KAGVTQTPRYLIKTRGQQVTLSCSPISGHRSVSWYQQTPGQGLQFLFEYFSETQRNKGNFPGRFSGRQFSNSRSEMNVSTLELGDSALYLCASSLGAGGAYEQYFGPGTRLTVT.

This chain uses TRBV29-1 with TRBJ1-1; the match to TRBD1 covers 10 bases. CDR1 is SQVTM and CDR2 is ANQGSEA in the germline V gene. The length of the CDR3 is 16 residues. J was trimmed by 1 base and V by 6 bases; bases with no gene match: 11. CDR3 sequence reads: CSVAGQGTGRNTEAFF. CDR3 nucleotide sequence: TGCAGCGTAGCGGGACAGGGGACGGGGAGGAACACTGAAGCTTTCTTT. The whole variable domain, filled in from reference TRBV29-1 and TRBJ1-1, reads SAVISQKPSRDICQRGTSLTIQCQVDSQVTMMFWYRQQPGQSLTLIATANQGSEATYESGFVIDKFPISRPNLTFSTLTVSNMSPEDSSIYLCSVAGQGTGRNTEAFFGQGTRLTVV.

CDR3 residues: CAWSGSGSVYNEQFF. The CDR3 DNA follows: TGTGCCTGGAGTGGTAGCGGGAGTGTCTACAATGAGCAGTTCTTC. V gene TRBV30 combines with J gene TRBJ2-1; 9 nucleotides agree with TRBD2. Germline trimming cut 1 base from V and 3 bases from J; bases unmatched to any gene: 4. CDR1 is GTSNPN and CDR2 is SVGIG in the germline V gene (reference sequence). The CDR3 is made up of 15 amino acids.

This chain connects TRBV5-6 to TRBJ2-2; 7 bases line up with TRBD2. The J segment lost 4 bases and the V segment lost 0 bases, leaving 3 bases of the junction unmatched. The CDR3 spans 15 residues. Germline lookup yields CDR1 SGHDT and CDR2 YYEEEE. The CDR3 sequence is CASSLGGSPTGELFF. CDR3 in DNA: TGTGCCAGCAGCTTGGGCGGGAGCCCCACCGGGGAGCTGTTTTTT.

This chain joins TRBV14 and TRBJ1-1, with D tentatively TRBD1 (6 bases). CDR3 length: 15 amino acids. Germline CDR1 reads SGHDN; CDR2 reads FVKESK. Trimming pared 3 bases from V and 6 bases from J, leaving 17 bases between. CDR3 nucleotide sequence: TGTGCCAGCAGCCAGCGCCCGGGACACTACTCTGAAGCTTTCTTT. Protein sequence: CASSQRPGHYSEAFF.

This clone was recorded once. The chain recombines TRBV6-4 with TRBJ1-6; D is perhaps TRBD1 (5 bases). V shed 6 bases and J shed 7 bases, with 19 bases lying between them. Germline V gene data show CDR1 as MRHNA and CDR2 as SNTAGT. The CDR3 loop spans 16 amino acids. The CDR3 DNA reads as TGTGCCAGCAGCCGGACTTTCCCGGGGGACAATTCACCCCTCCACTTT. The encoded protein is CASSRTFPGDNSPLHF.

The chain carries TRBV15 and TRBJ2-5, with 10 bases matching TRBD2. Trimming took 3 bases from V and 0 from J; bases not matched to a gene: 13. This CDR3 contains 19 residues. Per germline, CDR1 LNHNV and CDR2 YYDKDF (reference sequence). This CDR3 reads CATSSPLRVAGGHQETQYF. For the CDR3, the DNA is TGTGCCACCAGCAGTCCACTAAGGGTAGCGGGAGGACACCAAGAGACCCAGTACTTC.

The gene calls are TRBV2 and TRBJ2-1; 10 bases align to TRBD2. With V trimmed by 6 bases and J by 4 bases, 6 bases remained unmatched. This CDR3 has 15 residues. The germline V gene encodes CDR1 SNHLY and CDR2 FYNNEI. CDR3 protein: CASRSTSGTYNEQFF. In DNA form, the CDR3 reads TGTGCCAGCAGGTCAACTAGCGGGACTTACAATGAGCAGTTCTTC.

The V call is TRBV2, the J call TRBJ1-5; D remains ambiguous. The germline V gene has CDR1 SNHLY and CDR2 FYNNEI. The CDR3 runs 16 residues. Between the trimmed V and J ends, which lost 1 base and 2 bases, there was a span of 12 bases. Here the CDR3 reads CASSEGVRVGNQPQHF. CDR3 DNA sequence: TGTGCCAGCAGTGAAGGGGTTCGGGTCGGCAATCAGCCCCAGCATTTT.

The chain employs TRBV19 and TRBJ1-4; D remains unclear. The length of the CDR3 is 16 residues. The germline V gene has CDR1 LNHDA and CDR2 SQIVND (reference sequence). Trimming took off 3 bases at V and 8 bases at J, with 19 bases between the two ends. DNA for the CDR3: TGTGCCAGTAGTATCCCCCGCGCGGTGTTCGGAGAAAAACTGTTTTTT. Its protein is CASSIPRAVFGEKLFF.

V is TRBV11-2 and J is TRBJ1-2; D is perhaps TRBD1 (6 bases). Germline CDR1 is SGHAT and CDR2 is FQNNGV. V was trimmed by 5 bases and J by 8 bases, leaving 12 bases between them. The CDR3 is made up of 12 amino acids. The CDR3 loop is CASSGGGYGYTF. The CDR3 bases are TGTGCCAGCAGCGGGGGGGGCTACGGCTACACCTTC.

The chain joins TRBV5-5 to TRBJ1-4; 8 positions match TRBD1. The CDR3 has 13 amino acids. Germline CDR1 and CDR2: SGHKS and YYEKEE (reference sequence). The V segment lost 5 bases and the J segment 11 bases; nucleotides outside the gene matches: 8. The CDR3 loop is CASSRQGAGKLFF. CDR3 nucleotides: TGTGCCAGCAGTCGTCAGGGGGCTGGGAAACTGTTTTTT.

This clone has only one observation. V gene TRBV5-1 combines with J gene TRBJ2-5, with a weak D call TRBD2 (6 bases). V shed 4 bases and J shed 1 base, with 11 bases lying between them. Germline-derived CDR1 and CDR2 are SGHRS and YFSETQ. This CDR3 comprises 14 residues. CDR3 sequence: CASSPGTPQETQYF. CDR3 nucleotides: TGCGCCAGCAGCCCGGGGACTCCCCAAGAGACCCAGTACTTC.

CDR3 sequence: CASRTHRQGPQPQHF. CDR3 sequence (DNA): TGTGCCAGTAGAACACACAGACAGGGCCCTCAGCCCCAGCATTTT. V and J are TRBV19 and TRBJ1-5; 7 bases line up with TRBD1. Germline V CDR1 and CDR2: LNHDA, SQIVND (reference sequence). The length of the CDR3 is 15 residues. Unmatched junction bases numbered 11, after V lost 6 bases and J lost 6 bases.

The J gene is TRBJ2-3, the V gene TRBV4-1, with TRBD2 matching 7 bases. V trimming: 3 bases; J trimming: 0 bases; junction bases outside the gene matches: 3. The CDR3 runs to 15 residues. CDR1 is MGHRA, CDR2 YSYEKL, per germline. The CDR3 bases are TGCGCCAGCAGCCAGGCCGGGGGGAGCACAGATACGCAGTATTTT. It translates to CASSQAGGSTDTQYF.

The table lists this clone with a few counts. V gene TRBV5-1 combines with J gene TRBJ1-2; 10 nucleotides line up with TRBD1. Germline V gene sequence: CDR1 SGHRS, CDR2 YFSETQ. J lost 8 bases, V lost 1 base, and 8 bases had no gene match. CDR3 length equals 15 residues. The CDR3 DNA sequence: TGCGCCAGCAGCTTGTTGGGACAGGGGTTCCAAGGCTACACCTTC. Residues: CASSLLGQGFQGYTF.

The rearrangement links TRBV2 to TRBJ1-1; possibly TRBD1 for D (6 bases). Germline V gene sequence: CDR1 SNHLY, CDR2 FYNNEI. This CDR3 region has 12 residues. The V end was cut by 4 bases, the J end by 11 bases, with 14 bases between. In nucleotides, the CDR3 is TGTGCCAGCAGTGTTATGGACAGCCCTGCTTTCTTT. Translating gives CASSVMDSPAFF.

This sequence joins TRBV2 and TRBJ1-5; 10 bases line up with TRBD1. Germline CDR1 is SNHLY and CDR2 is FYNNEI. V lost 9 bases and J lost 2; bases outside the gene matches: 10. The CDR3 length is 16 residues. CDR3 coding DNA: TGTGCCAGTCAGTTCGACGGGACAGGGGGCAATCAGCCCCAGCATTTT. This encodes CASQFDGTGGNQPQHF.

The chain carries TRBV6-1 and TRBJ1-1; no clear D. The germline V gene has CDR1 MNHNS and CDR2 SASEGT. CDR3 size: 15 residues. Trimming took off 0 bases at V and 1 base at J, with 9 bases between the two ends. This CDR3 is CASSEALLRNTEAFF. CDR3 DNA: TGTGCCAGCAGTGAAGCGCTTCTACGGAACACTGAAGCTTTCTTT.

V and J are TRBV27 and TRBJ2-1; TRBD2 might be the D (6 bases). Germline V CDR1 and CDR2: MNHEY, SMNVEV (reference sequence). Trimming removed 4 bases at V and 6 bases at J, with 13 bases between. The CDR3 is 14 amino acids. The CDR3 sequence is CASSYGGAANEQFF. CDR3 nucleotide sequence: TGTGCCAGCAGTTACGGAGGGGCGGCCAATGAGCAGTTCTTC.

This chain connects TRBV11-2 to TRBJ2-1; 9 positions agree with TRBD1. The CDR3 runs to 16 residues. The trim removed 3 bases at V and 4 bases at J, leaving 7 bases unmatched. Germline V lookup: CDR1 SGHAT, CDR2 FQNNGV. The CDR3 protein is CASSLIGGTGYNEQFF. CDR3 nucleotide sequence: TGTGCCAGCAGCTTGATTGGGGGGACAGGGTACAATGAGCAGTTCTTC.

J is TRBJ1-4 and V is TRBV5-6; TRBD1 matches at 9 bases. Germline loops: CDR1 SGHDT, CDR2 YYEEEE. With V trimmed by 4 bases and J by 13 bases, 5 bases remained unmatched. This CDR3 has 12 residues. CDR3 in amino acids: CASSTGQGILFF. The CDR3 region has the DNA TGTGCCAGCAGCACCGGACAGGGGATACTGTTTTTT. Full variable domain (outside the CDR3, taken from reference TRBV5-6 and TRBJ1-4): DAGVTQSPTHLIKTRGQQVTLRCSPKSGHDTVSWYQQALGQGPQFIFQYYEEEERQRGNFPDRFSGHQFPNYSSELNVNALLLGDSALYLCASSTGQGILFFGSGTQLSVL.

This sequence joins TRBV25-1 and TRBJ1-1, with TRBD1 matching 7 bases. V lost 7 bases to trimming and J lost 6 bases; unmatched junction nucleotides: 8. CDR3 length: 13 amino acids. Germline V CDR1 and CDR2: MGHDK, SYGVNS. CDR3 DNA sequence: TGTGCCAGCATAGGGGGCTGGAGGGCTGAAGCTTTCTTT. Encoded protein: CASIGGWRAEAFF.

The rearrangement links TRBV27 to TRBJ2-3; D is unclear. The CDR3 sequence is 13 residues long. Germline V gene data show CDR1 as MNHEY and CDR2 as SMNVEV (reference sequence). Trimming cost V 6 bases and J 4 bases, with 11 bases left between them. As DNA, the CDR3 is TGTGCCAGCAGCCCAGAGGTCCCAGATACGCAGTATTTT. Amino acids: CASSPEVPDTQYF.

The chain is built from TRBV6-1 and TRBJ2-7; TRBD1 matches 8 bases. There are 16 residues in the CDR3. Trimming at V came to 4 bases and at J to 5 bases, leaving 13 bases not matched to a gene. Germline loops: CDR1 MNHNS, CDR2 SASEGT. CDR3 DNA sequence: TGTGCCAGCAGTGTGGGAACAGGACAGGGAGGACACGAGCAGTACTTC. Its translation: CASSVGTGQGGHEQYF.

V usage is TRBV5-5 and J usage is TRBJ1-5; 7 bases are a match to TRBD1. Trimming cost V 1 base and J 6 bases; bases outside gene matches: 13. Germline CDR1 is SGHKS and CDR2 is YYEKEE (reference sequence). The CDR3 totals 17 residues. CDR3 amino acids: CASSLTPGGQGGQPQHF. CDR3 bases: TGTGCCAGCAGCTTGACACCGGGTGGGCAGGGGGGTCAGCCCCAGCATTTT.

The CDR3 is CASSQPRTGARYEQYF. CDR3 nucleotides: TGCGCCAGCAGCCAACCTAGGACAGGGGCCCGCTACGAGCAGTACTTC. The chain couples TRBV4-1 to TRBJ2-7; 9 nucleotides agree with TRBD1. CDR1 and CDR2 from the germline V gene are MGHRA and YSYEKL. Losses at the gene ends were 2 bases for V and 3 bases for J; bases not matched to a gene: 8. The CDR3 sequence is 16 residues long.

This chain links TRBV11-3 with TRBJ2-1; tentative D call: TRBD1 (5 bases). The CDR3 is 16 residues long. V lost 4 bases and J 7 bases, leaving 20 bases between the germline ends. Germline V gene sequence: CDR1 SGHNT, CDR2 YENEEA. CDR3 residues: CASSSRVGVGMNEQFF. CDR3 DNA sequence: TGTGCCAGCAGCTCCCGGGTAGGGGTGGGAATGAATGAGCAGTTCTTC.

The V gene is TRBV4-2, the J gene TRBJ2-3, with 12 bases identical to TRBD2. CDR3 size: 17 residues. J lost 0 bases, V lost 0 bases, and 1 base had no gene match. CDR1 and CDR2 (germline): LGHNA, YNFKEQ. The CDR3 sequence is CASSQDLAGGSTDTQYF. The CDR3 coding sequence is TGTGCCAGCAGCCAAGATCTAGCGGGGGGGAGCACAGATACGCAGTATTTT.